This T cell receptor beta chain was profiled in a study of CD8 T cells in ankylosing spondylitis. Broader study findings: In ankylosing spondylitis blood, a motif of about eight highly homologous TCR beta variants appeared characteristic. According to the report, clones linked to the disease were significantly enriched in matched synovial fluid samples taken from ankylosing spondylitis patients.

5'-RACE, quantitative and with molecular barcodes, yielded the TCR beta libraries. TCRdb independently ran MiXCR on the 5' RACE reads; one entry per CDR3 protein. This table holds under 30,000 distinct CDR3 sequences, 10% to 15% found once. This clonotype has ten or more counts. Antigen specificity is unknown. The clonotype originates from a male donor with ankylosing spondylitis or in good health (not recorded which). The sequencing input was blood.

DNA of the CDR3: TGTGCCACCAGTGATCCCAGGGAGGACGGGGAGCTGTTTTTT. Translated: CATSDPREDGELFF. The chain joins TRBV24-1 to TRBJ2-2; D is perhaps TRBD2 (6 bases). The V end was cut by 3 bases, the J end by 7 bases, with 11 bases between. This CDR3 spans 14 amino acids. Germline loops: CDR1 KGHDR, CDR2 SFDVKD.